The next 13 T cell receptor beta chains were all read from a single sample in a study of blood T cell repertoires in COVID-19. Method: immunoSEQ multiplex PCR; TCRdb's copy keeps in-frame clones and lacks some. The sample holds 150,000 to 200,000 clones, roughly 84% seen once. Sequenced: PBMCs or T cells enriched from blood (not recorded which). These receptors were taken from a man in his sixties or seventies who had been exposed to COVID-19.

The V and J genes are TRBV19 and TRBJ1-1; 12 bases align to TRBD1. The germline V gene encodes CDR1 LNHDA and CDR2 SQIVND (reference sequence). The CDR3 totals 16 residues. The trim removed 4 bases at V and 5 bases at J, leaving 8 bases unmatched. Written as DNA, the CDR3 is TGTGCCAGTAGTAGAACCGGGACAGGGGGCGCGACTGAAGCTTTCTTT. Translated, it gives CASSRTGTGGATEAFF. The variable domain in full, completed from reference TRBV19 and TRBJ1-1, reads DGGITQSPKYLFRKEGQNVTLSCEQNLNHDAMYWYRQDPGQGLRLIYYSQIVNDFQKGDIAEGYSVSREKKESFPLTVTSAQKNPTAFYLCASSRTGTGGATEAFFGQGTRLTVV.

This clone appeared a single time. The chain has TRBV19 and TRBJ1-2; D gene ambiguous. The germline gives CDR1 LNHDA, CDR2 SQIVND (reference sequence). There are 14 residues in the CDR3. V shed 3 bases and J shed 1 base, with 9 bases lying between them. CDR3 loop: CASSIGLGNYGYTF. The CDR3 nucleotides are TGTGCCAGTAGTATCGGTCTCGGTAACTATGGCTACACCTTC.

V is TRBV13 and J is TRBJ1-5; the D is unclear. The germline V and J ends were trimmed by 4 bases and 4 bases, with 14 bases remaining between them. The length of the CDR3 is 15 residues. Germline CDR1 is PRHDT and CDR2 is FYEKMQ (reference sequence). The DNA of the CDR3 is TGTGCCAGCAGCTCGAGGTACCTAGGAAATCAGCCCCAGCATTTT. Translation: CASSSRYLGNQPQHF.

This clone occurred a few times. V usage is TRBV5-3 and J usage is TRBJ1-2; 7 bases agree with TRBD1. TRBV5-3 is assigned to the ORF class and has an uncertain function. The junction had 11 bases not matched to a gene; V was cut back by 0 bases and J by 6 bases. The CDR3 contains 16 residues. Here the CDR3 reads CARSLGGRNRGHGYTF. The CDR3 nucleotides are TGTGCCAGAAGCTTGGGGGGAAGAAACAGGGGCCATGGCTACACCTTC.

The rearrangement joins TRBV2 to TRBJ2-7, with D hard to call. Germline CDR1 SNHLY, CDR2 FYNNEI. This CDR3 region has 13 residues. The V end was cut by 5 bases, the J end by 3 bases, with 11 bases between. The CDR3 DNA is TGTGCCAGCAGTTACACCCAGCGCTACGAGCAGTACTTC. Protein: CASSYTQRYEQYF.

As DNA, the CDR3 is TGTGCCAGCAGTTCAGCGCTGGGTCGCTACACCTTC. Protein sequence: CASSSALGRYTF. The chain couples TRBV28 to TRBJ1-2, with D unclear. CDR1 and CDR2 from the germline V gene are MDHEN and SYDVKM. This CDR3 is 12 amino acids long. Deletions cut 4 bases from V and 9 bases from J, with 12 bases between.

A word on this clone: Other nucleotide sequences from this sample produce the same CDR3. The chain carries TRBV6-2 or TRBV6-3 and TRBJ2-7; TRBD1 is a possible D gene (6 bases). Deletions cut 4 bases from V and 2 bases from J, with 12 bases between. CDR1 MNHEY and CDR2 SVGEGT come from the germline V gene. The CDR3 runs 14 residues. CDR3: CASSLTQGPYEQYF. DNA for the CDR3: TGTGCCAGCAGTTTAACCCAGGGGCCCTACGAGCAGTACTTC.

The DNA for the CDR3 is TGTGCCAGCAGAGGACAGGGGAGCTCACCCCTCCACTTT. The encoded protein is CASRGQGSSPLHF. The chain combines TRBV12-3 or TRBV12-4 with TRBJ1-6; the match to TRBD1 covers 9 bases. The CDR3 spans 13 residues. The V and J ends lost 6 bases and 10 bases, in that order; junction bases with no gene match: 4.

The chain is built from TRBV9 and TRBJ1-1, with D maybe TRBD1 (5 bases). V was cut by 4 bases and J by 2 bases, with 15 bases left in between. The germline V gene has CDR1 SGDLS and CDR2 YYNGEE. This CDR3 is built from 15 residues. As DNA, the CDR3 is TGTGCCAGCAGCAGACTTCAGGGATTCAACACTGAAGCTTTCTTT. It is translated as CASSRLQGFNTEAFF.

The chain couples TRBV28 to TRBJ1-1; no definite D call. CDR3 length: 14 residues. CDR1 and CDR2 (germline): MDHEN, SYDVKM. V was clipped by 7 bases and J by 1 base, with 13 bases between them. The CDR3: CASTLEVWNTEAFF. The DNA of the CDR3 is TGTGCCAGCACCCTAGAGGTGTGGAACACTGAAGCTTTCTTT.

This rearrangement joins TRBV30 to TRBJ2-7, with D possibly matching TRBD2 (6 bases). The V end lost 0 bases, the J end lost 4 bases, and 10 bases lay between the germline ends. Germline V CDR1 and CDR2: GTSNPN, SVGIG (reference sequence). CDR3 length equals 13 residues. The CDR3 here is CAWSVQAGYEQYF. The CDR3 DNA reads as TGTGCCTGGAGTGTACAGGCGGGATACGAGCAGTACTTC.

The CDR3 DNA follows: TGTGCCAGCAGCTCCCGGAGGGAGCAGTACTTC. This encodes CASSSRREQYF. This rearrangement joins TRBV7-9 to TRBJ2-7; a possible D gene is TRBD2 (5 bases). The CDR3 is 11 residues long. The germline V gene encodes CDR1 SEHNR and CDR2 FQNEAQ (reference sequence). V shed 4 bases and J shed 7 bases, with 8 bases lying between them.

The chain employs TRBV27 and TRBJ2-5; the match to TRBD2 covers 7 bases. V lost 0 bases, J lost 2 bases, and 6 bases stayed unmatched. This CDR3 region has 16 residues. Germline CDR1 MNHEY, CDR2 SMNVEV (reference sequence). CDR3 in DNA: TGTGCCAGCAGTTTATCGGGAGGGGCTCTACAAGAGACCCAGTACTTC. Protein: CASSLSGGALQETQYF.